This T cell receptor beta chain was sequenced during a study of T cells in localized non-small cell lung cancer. This clone was counted once. Its specificity is unknown. General study results and limits: Detection in adjacent lung was observed for a median around 50 of the top 100 tumor clones. A raised T cell density in blood coincided with lengthier overall survival. Uninvolved adjacent lung showed the highest T cell clonality, exceeding tumor.

The data were produced by immunoSEQ multiplex PCR, yet TCRdb's version contains in-frame clones alone and is incomplete. The data contain tens of thousands of clones, around 88% of them seen just once; the ten biggest clones take up about 7.2%. Germline V lookup: CDR1 SGHRS, CDR2 YFSETQ. Losses at the gene ends were 0 bases for V and 1 base for J; bases not matched to a gene: 2. This CDR3 is built from 15 residues. The V and J genes are TRBV5-1 and TRBJ1-1, with 8 bases aligning to TRBD1. The clonotype comes from a woman aged 35 to 70 with stage I lung adenocarcinoma. This specimen consisted of peripheral blood, obtained before any cancer treatment. The CDR3 DNA reads as TGCGCCAGCAGCTTGGGGACAGGGAAGAACACTGAAGCTTTCTTT. It yields the protein CASSLGTGKNTEAFF.